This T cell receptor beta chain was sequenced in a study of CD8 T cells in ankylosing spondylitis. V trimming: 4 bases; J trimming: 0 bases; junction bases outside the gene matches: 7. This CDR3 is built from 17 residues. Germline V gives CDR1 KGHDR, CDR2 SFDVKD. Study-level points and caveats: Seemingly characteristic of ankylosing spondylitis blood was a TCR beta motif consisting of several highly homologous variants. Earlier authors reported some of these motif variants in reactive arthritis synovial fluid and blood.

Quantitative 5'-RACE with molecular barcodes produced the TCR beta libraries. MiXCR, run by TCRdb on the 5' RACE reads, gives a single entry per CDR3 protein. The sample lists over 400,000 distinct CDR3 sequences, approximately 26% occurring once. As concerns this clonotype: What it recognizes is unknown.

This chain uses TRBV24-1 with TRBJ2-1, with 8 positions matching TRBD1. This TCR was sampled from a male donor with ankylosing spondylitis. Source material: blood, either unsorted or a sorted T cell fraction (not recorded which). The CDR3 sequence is CATSDFPGQDSYNEQFF. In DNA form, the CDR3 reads TGTGCCACCAGTGACTTTCCGGGACAGGACTCCTACAATGAGCAGTTCTTC.